The rows below give T cell receptor beta chains drawn from one sample of a study of blood T cell repertoires in COVID-19. Clones were read by immunoSEQ multiplex PCR, and TCRdb kept only the in-frame ones, dropping some. The data hold just over 350,000 clones, with less than 90% observed a single time. The sequencing input was peripheral blood. The receptors here all came from a woman in her sixties or seventies with COVID-19, enrolled during active disease. The CDR3 runs from the conserved cysteine through the conserved F or W. D genes are given only for firm matches. Clone size is stated in some rows and not others, as once, few, many or a class when expanded.

v_call	clone_size	d_call	j_call	cdr3_nt	cdr3_aa
TRBV6-6	few	-	TRBJ2-3	TGTGCCAGCACACCAGGGCACGGCCCTAGCACAGATACGCAGTATTTT	CASTPGHGPSTDTQYF
TRBV18	-	TRBD1	TRBJ2-3	TGTGCCAGCTCACCACGTCAGGGGGTCGGCACAGATACGCAGTATTTT	CASSPRQGVGTDTQYF
TRBV11-2	-	TRBD1	TRBJ2-1	TGTGCCAGCAACCCCTCTTTGACAGGGCCTCAGTTCTTC	CASNPSLTGPQFF
TRBV7-6	-	-	TRBJ1-6	TGTGCCAGCAGCTTAGATGATGCGAGCTCCTATAATTCACCCCTCCACTTT	CASSLDDASSYNSPLHF
TRBV5-1	-	-	TRBJ1-4	TGCGCCAGCAGCTTGGTCGGGAGTGGGGGTAATGAAAAACTGTTTTTT	CASSLVGSGGNEKLFF
TRBV10-3	-	TRBD1	TRBJ1-5	TGTGCCATCAGTGAAAGGGACAGATACCAGCCCCAGCATTTT	CAISERDRYQPQHF
TRBV6-4	once	-	TRBJ2-2	TGTGCCAGCAGTGACCGCGGGGAGCTGTTTTTT	CASSDRGELFF
TRBV3-1/TRBV3-2	few	TRBD1	TRBJ2-7	TGTGCCAGCAGTAACCGGGACAGGGACTACGAGCAGTACTTC	CASSNRDRDYEQYF
TRBV30	-	-	TRBJ1-1	TGTGCCTGGAGTGTTCTGGACTTGAGGGACACTGAAGCTTTCTTT	CAWSVLDLRDTEAFF
TRBV7-6	-	TRBD2	TRBJ2-7	TGTGCCAGCAGCTTAGCGCCGAGCGGGGGAAGAGACGAGCAGTACTTC	CASSLAPSGGRDEQYF
TRBV29-1	-	-	TRBJ2-7	TGCAGCGTCGGGACATCCTCCTACGAGCAGTACTTC	CSVGTSSYEQYF
TRBV7-3	-	TRBD1	TRBJ1-4	TGTGCCAGCAGCCAGGGACAGGCTGGCGGTGAAAAACTGTTTTTT	CASSQGQAGGEKLFF
TRBV24-1	few	TRBD2	TRBJ2-2	TGTGCCACCAGTGAAGCGGGCGGGGGCACCGGGGAGCTGTTTTTT	CATSEAGGGTGELFF
TRBV9	-	-	TRBJ2-3	TGTGCCAGCAGCGTAGAACCCCCAGGAGGCAACCCAGATACGCAGTATTTT	CASSVEPPGGNPDTQYF
TRBV9	-	TRBD2	TRBJ2-3	TGTGCCAGCAGCGGCAGGTACGTGCGGGGGAGCACAGATACGCAGTATTTT	CASSGRYVRGSTDTQYF
TRBV14	-	-	TRBJ2-4	TGTGCCAGCAGCCAGTACCGGACAACGAGCATTCAGTACTTC	CASSQYRTTSIQYF
TRBV11-2	-	-	TRBJ1-1	TGTGCCAGCAGCTTAGGGGCGTCGAACACTGAAGCTTTCTTT	CASSLGASNTEAFF
TRBV5-6	many	TRBD2	TRBJ2-3	TGTGCCAGCAGCTTGTTCCGGGGGGGATCGACAGATACGCAGTATTTT	CASSLFRGGSTDTQYF
TRBV5-8	-	TRBD2	TRBJ2-5	TGTGCCAGCAGGCAAGGTTTAGCGGGAGGGCGAGAGACCCAGTACTTC	CASRQGLAGGRETQYF
TRBV7-9	-	-	TRBJ1-2	TGTGCCAGCAGTCCAGGGCAGGGGAACTATGGCTACACCTTC	CASSPGQGNYGYTF
TRBV12-3/TRBV12-4	-	-	TRBJ1-2	TGTGCCAGCAGTACAGTTACCTATGGCTACACCTTC	CASSTVTYGYTF
TRBV5-4	-	-	TRBJ2-7	TGTGCCAGCAGCACCGGGACAAACGAGCAGTACTTC	CASSTGTNEQYF
TRBV3-1/TRBV3-2	few	TRBD1	TRBJ2-5	TGTGCCAGCAGCATAGTCGGGACAGCGGAGACCCAGTACTTC	CASSIVGTAETQYF
TRBV14	-	TRBD2	TRBJ2-7	TGTGCCAGCAGCCCCGCTAGCGGGGGGGCCTACGAGCAGTACTTC	CASSPASGGAYEQYF
TRBV18	-	-	TRBJ2-5	TGTGCCAGCTCACCACCCAGTGGAGAGACCCAGTACTTC	CASSPPSGETQYF
TRBV21-1	-	-	TRBJ2-4	TGTGCCAGCAGGTCCCCGGGGGGACAGGGAAGCGGAGCCAAAAACATTCAGTACTTC	CASRSPGGQGSGAKNIQYF